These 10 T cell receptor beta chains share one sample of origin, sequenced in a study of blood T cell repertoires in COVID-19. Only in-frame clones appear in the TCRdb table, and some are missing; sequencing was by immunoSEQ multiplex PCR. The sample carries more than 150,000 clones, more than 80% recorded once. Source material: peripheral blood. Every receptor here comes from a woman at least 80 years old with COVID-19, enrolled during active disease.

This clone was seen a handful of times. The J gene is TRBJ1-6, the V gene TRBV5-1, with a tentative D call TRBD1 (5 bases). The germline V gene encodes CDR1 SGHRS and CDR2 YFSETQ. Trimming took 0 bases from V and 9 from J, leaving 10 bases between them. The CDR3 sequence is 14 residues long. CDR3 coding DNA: TGCGCCAGCAGCTTGGCAGGGTTCGGTTCACCCCTCCACTTT. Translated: CASSLAGFGSPLHF.

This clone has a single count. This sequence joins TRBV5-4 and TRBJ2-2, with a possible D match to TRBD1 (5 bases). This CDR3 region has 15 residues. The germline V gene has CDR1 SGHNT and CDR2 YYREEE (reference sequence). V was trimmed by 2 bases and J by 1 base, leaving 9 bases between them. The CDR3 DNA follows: TGTGCCAGCAGCTTAGACCAGGGGAACACCGGGGAGCTGTTTTTT. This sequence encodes CASSLDQGNTGELFF.

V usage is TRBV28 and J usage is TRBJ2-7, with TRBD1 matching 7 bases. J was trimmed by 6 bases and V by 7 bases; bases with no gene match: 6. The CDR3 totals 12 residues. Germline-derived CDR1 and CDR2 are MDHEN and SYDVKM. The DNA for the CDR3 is TGTGCCAGCATTGGCAGGGGGAGCGAGCAGTACTTC. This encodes CASIGRGSEQYF.

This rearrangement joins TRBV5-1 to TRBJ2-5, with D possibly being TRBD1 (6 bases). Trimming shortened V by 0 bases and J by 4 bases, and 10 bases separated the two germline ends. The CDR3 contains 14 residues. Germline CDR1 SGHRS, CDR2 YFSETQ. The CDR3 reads CASSLVGGIETQYF. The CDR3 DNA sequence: TGCGCCAGCAGCTTGGTTGGGGGCATAGAGACCCAGTACTTC.

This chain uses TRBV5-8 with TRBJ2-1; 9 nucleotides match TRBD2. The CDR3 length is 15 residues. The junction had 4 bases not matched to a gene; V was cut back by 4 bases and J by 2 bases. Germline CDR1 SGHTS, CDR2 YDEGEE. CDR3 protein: CASSNSGSPYNEQFF. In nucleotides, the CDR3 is TGTGCCAGCAGCAATAGCGGGAGCCCCTACAATGAGCAGTTCTTC.

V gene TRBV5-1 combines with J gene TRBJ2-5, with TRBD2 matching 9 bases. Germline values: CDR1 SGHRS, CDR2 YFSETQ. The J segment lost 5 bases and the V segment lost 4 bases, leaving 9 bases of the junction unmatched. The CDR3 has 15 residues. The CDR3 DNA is TGCGCCAGCAGCCCCGGGACTAGCTCGTGGGAGACCCAGTACTTC. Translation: CASSPGTSSWETQYF.

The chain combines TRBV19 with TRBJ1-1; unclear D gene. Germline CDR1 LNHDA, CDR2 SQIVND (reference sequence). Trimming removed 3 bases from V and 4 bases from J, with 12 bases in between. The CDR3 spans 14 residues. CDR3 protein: CASSIAGSGTEAFF. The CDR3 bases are TGTGCCAGTAGTATCGCCGGGTCGGGCACTGAAGCTTTCTTT.

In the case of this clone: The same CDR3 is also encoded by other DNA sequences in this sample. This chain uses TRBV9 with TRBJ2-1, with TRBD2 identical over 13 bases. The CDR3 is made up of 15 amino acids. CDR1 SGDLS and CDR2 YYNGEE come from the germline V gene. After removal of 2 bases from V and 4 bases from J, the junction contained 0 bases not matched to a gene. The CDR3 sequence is CASSVGLAGYNEQFF. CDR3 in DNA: TGTGCCAGCAGCGTGGGACTAGCGGGGTACAATGAGCAGTTCTTC.

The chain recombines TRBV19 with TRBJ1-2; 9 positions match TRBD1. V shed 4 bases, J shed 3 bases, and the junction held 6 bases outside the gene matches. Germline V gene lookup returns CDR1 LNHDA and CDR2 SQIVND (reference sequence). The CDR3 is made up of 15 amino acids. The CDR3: CASSTGQGRDYGYTF. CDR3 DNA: TGTGCCAGTAGTACCGGACAGGGGAGGGACTATGGCTACACCTTC.

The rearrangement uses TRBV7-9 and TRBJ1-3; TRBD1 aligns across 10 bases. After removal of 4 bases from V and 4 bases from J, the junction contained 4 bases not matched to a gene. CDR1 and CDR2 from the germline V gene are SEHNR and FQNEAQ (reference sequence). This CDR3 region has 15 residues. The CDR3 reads CASSSDRGSGNTIYF. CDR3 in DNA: TGTGCCAGCAGCTCGGACAGGGGGTCGGGAAACACCATATATTTT.